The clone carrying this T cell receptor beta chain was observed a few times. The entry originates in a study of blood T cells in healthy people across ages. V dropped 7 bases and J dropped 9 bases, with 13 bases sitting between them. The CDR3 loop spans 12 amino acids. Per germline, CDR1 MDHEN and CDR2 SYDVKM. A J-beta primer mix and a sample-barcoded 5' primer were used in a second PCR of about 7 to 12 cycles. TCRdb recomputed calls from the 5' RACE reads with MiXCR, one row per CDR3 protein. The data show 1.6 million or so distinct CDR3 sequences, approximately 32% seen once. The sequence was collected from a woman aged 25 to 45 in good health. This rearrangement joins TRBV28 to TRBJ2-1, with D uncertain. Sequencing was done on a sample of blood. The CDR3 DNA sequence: TGTGCCAGCAACTGGCAAGCCGGTGAGCAGTTCTTC. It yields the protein CASNWQAGEQFF.